This T cell receptor (beta chain) came from a study of cytomegalovirus exposure and HLA in healthy donors. Study results and limitations: When presence/absence was analysed, sequencing depth was taken to be roughly uniform across donors. Under in vitro conditions, three CMV-associated chains were confirmed as specific for CMV antigens.

The germline V gene encodes CDR1 MDHEN and CDR2 SYDVKM. Trimming left V 2 bases short and J 6 bases short, with 13 bases between. The CDR3 is 15 residues long. Primers included in the PCR were 60 Vbeta and 13 Jbeta primers. This table comes from immunoSEQ multiplex PCR, and its TCRdb copy is limited to in-frame clones, with some not included. The sample records 35,000 to 50,000 clones, roughly 64% being singletons. In regard to this clone: The antigen remains unidentified.

All the people who gave samples were healthy bone marrow donors. The rearrangement joins TRBV28 to TRBJ1-4; D is possibly TRBD1 (6 bases). The sequence derives from a man aged 60 to 75 in good health and CMV-seropositive. The specimen sequenced was PBMCs. CDR3 in amino acids: CASSLISGADEKLFF. The CDR3 DNA follows: TGTGCCAGCAGTTTAATATCAGGGGCGGATGAAAAACTGTTTTTT.